Below are 30 T cell receptor beta chains sequenced from a single sample in a study of blood T cell repertoires in COVID-19. Repertoires were generated with immunoSEQ multiplex PCR, while TCRdb's copy carries only in-frame clones and drops some. The table has tens of thousands of clones, 75% to 90% seen once; the top ten hold approximately 10%. Sequences were obtained from peripheral blood. The receptors shown here come from a human donor in a cohort sampled during active COVID-19.

The gene calls are TRBV25-1 and TRBJ2-7, with D possibly TRBD2 on 5 matching bases. This CDR3 is built from 13 residues. Looked up from germline, CDR1 is MGHDK and CDR2 is SYGVNS. V gave up 2 bases and J gave up 6 bases, with 11 bases separating them. In DNA, the CDR3 is TGTGCCAGCAGTGAAAGGGAGCGGAGCGAGCAGTACTTC. It translates to CASSERERSEQYF.

The J gene is TRBJ2-1, the V gene TRBV7-3; TRBD1 aligns across 8 bases. Unmatched junction bases numbered 4, after V lost 4 bases and J lost 2 bases. This CDR3 spans 15 amino acids. Germline assignment: CDR1 SGHTA and CDR2 FQGTGA. The CDR3 region is CASSSGQGPYNEQFF. The DNA of the CDR3 is TGTGCCAGCAGCTCCGGACAGGGACCCTACAATGAGCAGTTCTTC.

This sequence joins TRBV19 and TRBJ1-5; 7 bases are shared with TRBD1. The CDR3 is 15 amino acids. The germline CDR1 and CDR2 sequences are LNHDA and SQIVND (reference sequence). J was trimmed by 2 bases and V by 6 bases; bases with no gene match: 7. The DNA of the CDR3 is TGTGCCAGTAGCCGGACAGGTCTGGGCAATCAGCCCCAGCATTTT. It specifies CASSRTGLGNQPQHF.

V and J are TRBV29-1 and TRBJ2-2; D remains ambiguous. CDR3 length equals 14 residues. V gave up 2 bases and J gave up 2 bases, with 9 bases separating them. CDR1 and CDR2 (germline): SQVTM, ANQGSEA. This CDR3 reads CSVETSVNTGELFF. CDR3 nucleotides: TGCAGCGTTGAAACGAGTGTTAACACCGGGGAGCTGTTTTTT.

This chain uses TRBV27 with TRBJ2-7, with D possibly being TRBD2 (6 bases). The CDR3 consists of 15 residues. With 10 bases removed from V and 1 base from J, the gap between germline ends came to 20 bases. Germline CDR1 is MNHEY and CDR2 is SMNVEV (reference sequence). The CDR3, as DNA: TGTGCCACCGGGTCGGGGGAAGTGGGATCCTACGAGCAGTACTTC. Residues: CATGSGEVGSYEQYF.

The J gene is TRBJ1-1, the V gene TRBV15; the D gene is possibly TRBD1 (5 bases). The ends were cut back, 0 bases at V and 2 bases at J, with 13 bases in the middle. CDR1 LNHNV and CDR2 YYDKDF come from the germline V gene (reference sequence). This CDR3 is built from 16 residues. The CDR3 region is CATSRDLGGVNTEAFF. The CDR3 DNA sequence: TGTGCCACCAGCAGAGATCTGGGAGGGGTTAACACTGAAGCTTTCTTT. Variable domain in full (rest from reference TRBV15 and TRBJ1-1): DAMVIQNPRYQVTQFGKPVTLSCSQTLNHNVMYWYQQKSSQAPKLLFHYYDKDFNNEADTPDNFQSRRPNTSFCFLDIRSPGLGDTAMYLCATSRDLGGVNTEAFFGQGTRLTVV.

The V call is TRBV6-1, the J call TRBJ2-2; 10 nucleotides agree with TRBD1. This CDR3 region has 18 residues. The germline gives CDR1 MNHNS, CDR2 SASEGT. With 1 base clipped from V and 4 bases from J, the junction kept 9 bases outside the gene matches. The chain's CDR3 is CASSEGRWDRGTTGELFF. CDR3 bases: TGTGCCAGCAGTGAAGGCAGGTGGGACAGGGGAACCACCGGGGAGCTGTTTTTT.

The V gene is TRBV6-2 or TRBV6-3, the J gene TRBJ2-7; 7 bases match TRBD2. CDR1 and CDR2 (germline): MNHEY, SVGEGT. This CDR3 comprises 15 residues. Trimming removed 0 bases from V and 1 base from J; junction bases left unmatched: 3. The CDR3 spells CASSYSGLGSYEQYF. The CDR3 nucleotides read TGTGCCAGCAGTTACTCTGGACTAGGTTCCTACGAGCAGTACTTC.

The chain links TRBV6-1 to TRBJ2-7; 15 bases are a match to TRBD2. J lost 3 bases, V lost 4 bases, and 7 bases had no gene match. The CDR3 consists of 17 residues. The germline gives CDR1 MNHNS, CDR2 SASEGT. The CDR3 DNA reads as TGTGCCAGCAGTGGGACTAGCGGGGGGGCAAAGGTCTACGAGCAGTACTTC. Protein product: CASSGTSGGAKVYEQYF.

The chain links TRBV19 to TRBJ2-3; D may be TRBD2 (5 bases). Looked up from germline, CDR1 is LNHDA and CDR2 is SQIVND (reference sequence). Trimming shortened V by 1 base and J by 2 bases, and 7 bases separated the two germline ends. The CDR3 is 14 residues long. The CDR3 sequence is CASSIVSDTDTQYF. CDR3 in DNA: TGTGCCAGTAGTATAGTTAGCGACACAGATACGCAGTATTTT.

The chain recombines TRBV5-4 with TRBJ1-2; weak D call: TRBD1 (6 bases). The CDR3 has 16 residues. Trimming shortened V by 3 bases and J by 0 bases, and 15 bases separated the two germline ends. The germline V gene has CDR1 SGHNT and CDR2 YYREEE (reference sequence). CDR3 sequence reads: CASSSGGGGANYGYTF. For the CDR3, the DNA is TGTGCCAGCAGCTCCGGCGGAGGGGGGGCTAACTATGGCTACACCTTC.

This clone was counted only a few times. V usage is TRBV4-2 and J usage is TRBJ1-2, with 8 bases that match TRBD1. The CDR3 is 17 residues long. From germline, CDR1 is LGHNA and CDR2 YNFKEQ. J gave up 2 bases and V 4 bases, and 12 bases lay outside the gene matches. CDR3 sequence reads: CASSLRGRTGSNYGYTF. In nucleotides, the CDR3 is TGTGCCAGCAGCCTTAGAGGGAGGACAGGGTCCAACTATGGCTACACCTTC.

The V gene is TRBV3-1 (or the pseudogene TRBV3-2), the J gene TRBJ2-7, with a weak D call TRBD2 (6 bases). There are 15 residues in the CDR3. CDR1 and CDR2 (germline): LGHDT, YNNKEL (reference sequence). The V and J ends lost 5 bases and 6 bases respectively, with 20 bases between them. CDR3 DNA: TGTGCCAGCAGCACCCGACTAGTCCCCACTCGCGAGCAGTACTTC. This codes for CASSTRLVPTREQYF.

The chain couples TRBV4-1 to TRBJ1-2; D may be TRBD1 (5 bases). Per the germline V gene, CDR1 is MGHRA and CDR2 is YSYEKL. The CDR3 is 16 residues long. Trimming took off 0 bases at V and 4 bases at J, with 15 bases between the two ends. The CDR3 is CASSQDGGSRLYGYTF. CDR3 in DNA: TGCGCCAGCAGCCAAGATGGGGGGTCTCGGCTCTATGGCTACACCTTC.

The rearrangement uses TRBV11-2 and TRBJ2-7; TRBD2 matches at 8 bases. In germline, CDR1 is SGHAT, CDR2 FQNNGV. After removal of 3 bases from V and 2 bases from J, the junction contained 6 bases not matched to a gene. CDR3 length: 15 amino acids. The CDR3 protein is CASSFPGTRAYEQYF. CDR3 DNA: TGTGCCAGCAGCTTCCCCGGGACTAGGGCCTACGAGCAGTACTTC.

The V gene is TRBV27, the J gene TRBJ1-2, with D tentatively TRBD1 (6 bases). The CDR3 runs 12 residues. V lost 8 bases and J 8 bases, leaving 15 bases between the germline ends. From germline, CDR1 is MNHEY and CDR2 SMNVEV (reference sequence). As DNA, the CDR3 is TGTGCCAGCCGAGGGGGGGCTAGGGGCTACACCTTC. Translating it yields CASRGGARGYTF.

This clone was seen more than once but under ten times. The V call is TRBV11-2, the J call TRBJ1-2; D unclear. Germline values: CDR1 SGHAT, CDR2 FQNNGV. CDR3 size: 14 residues. The V end was cut by 5 bases, the J end by 8 bases, with 18 bases between. The CDR3, as DNA: TGTGCCAGCAGCGGCAGCGATCGTCGGGGAGGCTACACCTTC. As protein: CASSGSDRRGGYTF.

The table lists this clone with a count of one. The V gene is TRBV2, the J gene TRBJ1-2, with D unresolved. Trimming shortened V by 7 bases and J by 0 bases, and 12 bases separated the two germline ends. The CDR3 runs to 14 residues. Germline CDR1 reads SNHLY; CDR2 reads FYNNEI. The CDR3 region is CASKGPGSNYGYTF. The CDR3 DNA is TGTGCCAGCAAAGGCCCGGGGTCTAACTATGGCTACACCTTC.

The V and J genes are TRBV3-1 (or the pseudogene TRBV3-2) and TRBJ1-3; D gene uncertain. The CDR3 covers 16 residues. Germline loops: CDR1 LGHDT, CDR2 YNNKEL (reference sequence). Trimming took 4 bases from V and 4 from J, leaving 17 bases between them. The CDR3 sequence: CASSLSQAGGGNTIYF. CDR3 DNA: TGTGCCAGCAGCCTGAGCCAAGCTGGAGGGGGAAACACCATATATTTT.

The V call is TRBV3-1 (or the pseudogene TRBV3-2), the J call TRBJ1-3, with 9 bases lining up with TRBD1. Germline CDR1 LGHDT, CDR2 YNNKEL (reference sequence). V trimming: 2 bases; J trimming: 3 bases; junction bases outside the gene matches: 14. CDR3 length: 19 amino acids. CDR3 sequence reads: CASSQKPPGQGVFGNTIYF. The CDR3 region has the DNA TGTGCCAGCAGCCAAAAACCCCCGGGACAGGGTGTATTTGGAAACACCATATATTTT.

A few counts support this clone. The rearrangement links TRBV3-1 (or the pseudogene TRBV3-2) to TRBJ2-7; 11 bases map to TRBD2. The germline CDR1 and CDR2 sequences are LGHDT and YNNKEL (reference sequence). After removal of 4 bases from V and 3 bases from J, the junction contained 5 bases not matched to a gene. The CDR3 has 15 amino acids. This CDR3 is CASSLRLAGYYEQYF. DNA for the CDR3: TGTGCCAGCAGCCTGCGACTAGCGGGATACTACGAGCAGTACTTC.

This clone was seen more than once but under ten times. J is TRBJ2-1 and V is TRBV12-3 or TRBV12-4; no clear D gene. The CDR3 contains 12 residues. V gave up 5 bases and J gave up 7 bases, with 9 bases separating them. The CDR3 nucleotides are TGTGCCAGCAGTCCACAGCTGAATGAGCAGTTCTTC. Its translation: CASSPQLNEQFF.

The rearrangement uses TRBV6-6 and TRBJ2-7; 9 bases are a match to TRBD1. CDR1 is MNHNY, CDR2 SVGAGI, per germline (reference sequence). This CDR3 contains 14 residues. V lost 5 bases to trimming and J lost 0 bases; unmatched junction nucleotides: 2. The CDR3 reads CASSGGQGSYEQYF. In DNA, the CDR3 is TGTGCCAGCAGTGGGGGACAGGGCTCCTACGAGCAGTACTTC.

This clone was picked up one time. The rearrangement uses TRBV2 and TRBJ1-1; maybe TRBD1 (6 bases). The germline gives CDR1 SNHLY, CDR2 FYNNEI. V lost 6 bases to trimming and J lost 4 bases, with 15 bases between them. CDR3 length: 14 amino acids. The CDR3 is CASRARTVGTEAFF. Here the CDR3 DNA reads TGTGCCAGCAGGGCCAGGACAGTCGGCACTGAAGCTTTCTTT.

The gene calls are TRBV5-6 and TRBJ2-2; 9 bases match TRBD1. Germline values: CDR1 SGHDT, CDR2 YYEEEE. This CDR3 region has 16 residues. The J segment lost 5 bases and the V segment lost 3 bases, leaving 8 bases of the junction unmatched. Written as DNA, the CDR3 is TGTGCCAGCAGCTCCGGTACAGGGGGCAGGACCGGGGAGCTGTTTTTT. This translates into CASSSGTGGRTGELFF.

The V and J genes are TRBV4-2 and TRBJ2-1, with 8 bases aligning to TRBD1. V lost 2 bases and J lost 7; bases outside the gene matches: 4. Germline V lookup: CDR1 LGHNA, CDR2 YNFKEQ. CDR3 length equals 14 residues. CDR3 bases: TGTGCCAGCAGCCAATGGGGACAGGAGAATGAGCAGTTCTTC. This encodes CASSQWGQENEQFF.

V and J are TRBV18 and TRBJ2-3; 11 bases match TRBD2. V shed 3 bases, J shed 1 base, and the junction held 15 bases outside the gene matches. Germline loops: CDR1 KGHSH, CDR2 LQKENI. The CDR3 has 20 residues. CDR3 loop: CASSPTTLAGGHRGTDTQYF. In DNA, the CDR3 is TGTGCCAGCTCACCGACGACTCTAGCGGGGGGTCACCGGGGCACAGATACGCAGTATTTT.

This sequence joins TRBV7-8 and TRBJ2-1; possible D gene TRBD2, 6 bases. There are 15 residues in the CDR3. The germline V and J ends were trimmed by 1 base and 4 bases, with 11 bases remaining between them. Germline lookup yields CDR1 SGHVS and CDR2 FQNEAQ. CDR3 region: CASSLEGTPYNEQFF. In DNA, the CDR3 is TGTGCCAGCAGCTTAGAAGGGACTCCTTACAATGAGCAGTTCTTC.

This sequence joins TRBV11-2 and TRBJ2-1; 7 nucleotides align to TRBD1. The length of the CDR3 is 16 residues. V trimming: 3 bases; J trimming: 0 bases; junction bases outside the gene matches: 5. Germline V gives CDR1 SGHAT, CDR2 FQNNGV. The chain's CDR3 is CASSFRQGSSYNEQFF. In DNA, the CDR3 is TGTGCCAGCAGCTTCCGACAGGGCAGCTCCTACAATGAGCAGTTCTTC.

The rearrangement uses TRBV5-1 and TRBJ1-5; D uncertain. The V and J ends lost 4 bases and 2 bases respectively, with 7 bases between them. Germline CDR1 is SGHRS and CDR2 is YFSETQ. The CDR3 has 13 residues. CDR3 in amino acids: CASSLSGNQPQHF. The CDR3, as DNA: TGCGCCAGCAGCCTGTCGGGCAATCAGCCCCAGCATTTT. Full variable domain (remainder filled in from reference TRBV5-1 and TRBJ1-5): KAGVTQTPRYLIKTRGQQVTLSCSPISGHRSVSWYQQTPGQGLQFLFEYFSETQRNKGNFPGRFSGRQFSNSRSEMNVSTLELGDSALYLCASSLSGNQPQHFGDGTRLSIL.